This TCR beta chain was sequenced during a study of cytomegalovirus exposure and HLA in healthy donors listed by TCRdb under 2017. In the study overall: An earlier analysis of several hundred of the donors reported roughly 270 Gb of sequence data and approximately 110 million unique TCR beta sequences from about 179 million T cells. Every repertoire in the discovery cohort had been generated on one and the same sequencing platform. On average, 235,054 unique TCR beta nucleotide sequences were sequenced per donor among fewer than 500 genotyped donors of the cohort, with roughly 19% of those sequences being non-productive. To predict cytomegalovirus infection status, the study combined high-throughput TCR immunosequencing, statistical association of individual TCRs with disease status, and machine learning. An earlier analysis of 500 to 750 of the donors applied high-throughput TCR beta sequencing to assess whether each TCR beta V gene segment acted as functional or pseudogenic. Genome-wide SNP genotypes for about 65% of the 666 donors were used in a later genetic analysis, which treated that subset as a discovery cohort. An early release covering roughly 600 HLA-typed donors comprised approximately 290 gigabases of sequencing data and roughly 85 million unique TCR sequences. HLA typing included class I and class II loci at four-digit resolution. The number of donors typed differed by locus, with roughly 629-640 for A, B, C, DRB1 and DQB1, 522 for DQA1, some 570 for DPA1, and around 450 for DPB1. Rather than drawing on any new phenotypic data, the later analysis identified candidate immune exposures from TCR beta sequences and the way those sequences occurred across donors. The study profiled the T cell repertoires of about 640 subjects by immunosequencing and related them to cytomegalovirus serostatus. A separate validation cohort of about 110 different subjects was used in addition to the 666-subject first cohort. Alongside the repertoire data, information on donor age, sex, ethnicity and CMV serostatus was compiled. Because of strong linkage in the cohort, roughly five DR-DQ haplotypes were treated as single units for association and clustering. A later analysis re-analyzed previously published TCR beta repertoires from 550 to 700 donors and added high-resolution HLA genotyping to study TCR occurrence patterns. The genetic ancestry cluster associated with self-reported Caucasian donors included 80% to 90% of the roughly 380 genotyped donors. The study was designed to test whether signatures of past pathogen exposure could be identified by cataloging public T cell receptors. Beyond this particular receptor, the publication reports: While some public TCRs were present in many individuals, most TCR sequences turned up only very rarely across donors. The classifier was reported to diagnose cytomegalovirus status with high specificity and sensitivity in both the original and validation cohorts. Broadly in line with IMGT annotations, most TCR beta V segments showed up in productive rearrangements about 87% or about 30% of the time in an earlier analysis of approximately 600 of the donors. The earlier analysis of some 560 of the donors excluded 15 to 20 rarely observed V segments, including chromosome 9 orphons, because counts were too low. Because the 87-base-pair reads could not distinguish some IMGT-functional V segments, including TRBV6-2 and TRBV6-3, those segments were excluded. A further reported finding was that TCR beta sequences accurately predicted the HLA-A and HLA-B alleles for most subjects in the first cohort. Linkage disequilibrium might explain the correlated functional status among segregating V segments, but an unknown experimental factor could not be ruled out. The only immune exposure information available for the cohort was CMV serostatus. A cluster of highly shared sequence variants was judged likely to be a technical artifact of the sequencing pipeline. In a later genetic analysis, fewer N-insertions in productive TCRs were reported among donors in an Asian-associated ancestry cluster than the approximately 710-donor mean. In a later analysis, HLA-associated TCR beta chains were found to be more clonally expanded and to have lower generation probabilities than equally common non-associated chains. Specific HLA alleles were associated with more than 15,000 TCR beta sequences at a false discovery rate of 0.05 in a later analysis. A total of 164 TCR beta chains were listed by the study as associated with cytomegalovirus. It was suggested by the authors that the approach could potentially be generalized to other disease states and immunological phenotypes. HLA typing was unavailable for some donors at each locus, so association tests used only the typed subset. In vitro tests confirmed that a few of the cytomegalovirus-associated TCR beta chains recognize cytomegalovirus antigens. According to a later analysis, most CMV-associated TCR beta chains appeared to be HLA-restricted, and the HLA associations seemed to be driven largely by CMV exposure. Several of the top co-occurrence clusters appeared to be linked to parvovirus B19, influenza, CMV and Epstein-Barr virus, according to a later analysis. Assigning TCR associations to individual alleles was difficult when HLA alleles, especially DR and DQ, strongly co-occurred. Roughly uniform sequencing depth across donors was assumed in presence/absence analyses, although this assumption may not hold. In this cohort, only TCR beta chains were sequenced, and detectable features were limited by the absence of alpha or paired-chain data. A later analysis found that TCR association rates varied across HLA loci, with DRB1 alleles showing the most associated TCRs and HLA-C alleles the fewest. An association between a missense DCLRE1C variant and V-gene and J-gene trimming of TCR beta chains was found in a later genetic analysis and replicated in an independent cohort.

The method behind the library was the immunoSEQ multiplex PCR assay. For the multiplex PCR, a mixture combining 60 forward primers for TCR Vbeta segments and 13 reverse primers for TCR Jbeta segments was used. The CDR3 region of rearranged TCR beta genes was amplified from genomic DNA with a multiplex PCR assay. The amplified TCR beta libraries were sequenced on the Illumina HiSeq System as 87-base-pair reads. The source study handled its data this way. A later analysis tallied around 80 million unique TCR beta chains across the 666 repertoires, and roughly 11 million of those chains were shared by two or more donors. A nearest-neighbor algorithm error-corrected the raw reads and collapsed the reads into unique sequences, merging closely related sequences to remove PCR and sequencing errors. To assign V, D and J gene segments, CDR3 sequences were aligned to IMGT reference sequences. Each retained sequence needed at least a six-nucleotide match to both a V gene segment and a J gene segment. Rearrangements were classified as productive when the CDR3 lacked stop codons and remained in frame with V and J, and all other rearrangements were classified as non-productive. CDR3 was defined according to IMGT convention as the region running from the second conserved V-encoded cysteine to the conserved J-encoded phenylalanine. The earlier analysis of a few hundred of the donors excluded sequences that lacked an unambiguous match to a single V gene segment. An earlier analysis of some 500 of the donors classified V segments as functional when productive rearrangements were above 56.7% and as segregating when the standard deviation between donors was above 5%. A statistical classification framework was built for diagnosing cytomegalovirus status from the catalog of TCR beta chain sequences. A later analysis assigned V and J genes by comparing TCR nucleotide sequences with IMGT/GENE-DB human TR gene sequences. The TCRdist pipeline was used in a later analysis to assign CDR3 sequences and most-parsimonious VDJ recombination scenarios. A later analysis defined each TCR beta chain by its CDR3 amino acid sequence plus V-gene family, and excluded reads lacking a unique V-gene family. As a way to deal with suspected cross-contamination and a sequencing artifact, a later analysis dropped 500 to 700 nucleotide sequences that were highly shared and had low generation probability. For each public chain, a later analysis derived a clonal expansion index from normalized ranks of inferred template counts within each repertoire. Generation probabilities in a later analysis came from a VDJ recombination model fitted to out-of-frame rearrangements, and those results were checked against IGoR. A later analysis scored TCR-TCR, TCR-HLA and TCR-CMV co-occurrence with hypergeometric tests, applying a repertoire-size bias correction to TCR pairs. False discovery rates were estimated in a later analysis by permuting HLA or CMV assignments 20 times. In a later analysis, co-occurring TCRs were grouped using DBSCAN, with TCRdist sequence similarity added in when clustering inside HLA-allele-positive subsets. Repertoires with fewer than 30,000 or more than 120,000 public chains were left out of co-occurrence clustering, as were several repertoires with anomalous nucleotide sharing. The table was pulled from immuneACCESS by TCRdb, which kept in-frame rearrangements only. Such tables lose some clones; where checked, under half of the loss comes from unresolved V genes, and the rest has no known cause. V and J calls and clone size are as listed in that table; D and trimming were resolved from the DNA. The sample profile shows 50,000 to 60,000 clones; around 82% of them were found once. The top ten clones comprise more than 1.4% of the sample.

Comments on this clone: This clone's antigen is unknown. Base qualities are missing; no much larger clone stands one base away.

CDR1 and CDR2, looked up from the germline V gene, are SNHLY and FYNNEI. Cut back by 4 bases and 0 bases, the V and J ends lie 8 bases apart. Its CDR3 holds 14 amino acids, cysteine through phenylalanine. Just CDR3 DNA is preserved here, 42 bases in frame from base 1. The cohort consisted of 650 to 850 healthy bone marrow donors. At the time of sampling, every cohort member was nominally healthy, though immune exposures that went unrecorded were likely present. The donor tested CMV seronegative, placing the donor among the 352 seronegative members of the cohort. A peripheral blood sample was provided by each donor, and peripheral blood mononuclear cells were used for TCR beta sequencing. The Qiagen DNeasy Blood Extraction Kit was used to extract genomic DNA from the blood cell samples.

The sequence was collected from a female donor in good health and CMV-seronegative. The chain employs TRBV2 and TRBJ2-3; the D segment cannot be called with confidence. Sequenced: PBMCs. CDR3 loop: CASSGGVSTDTQYF. Here is the DNA: TGTGCCAGCAGTGGTGGAGTTAGCACAGATACGCAGTATTTT.